This entry is about one TCR beta chain. Its antigen remains unidentified. The sample is drawn from a study of early T cells in non-severe SARS-CoV-2 infection. Study at large: Alpha and beta chains were unpaired, from unsorted whole-blood bulk RNA. Findings and limits, study-wide: Private and CD4 specificities were missed by VDJdb matching, skewed to anti-spike CD8.

Molecules of cDNA were individually given unique molecular identifiers that were attached to them. Using its own MiXCR run on the 5' RACE reads, TCRdb lists one record per CDR3 protein. Of approximately 69,000 distinct CDR3 sequences listed, 10% to 15% are singletons. This CDR3 spans 13 amino acids. The V gene's germline CDR1 is SGHRS and CDR2 YFSETQ. The germline V and J ends were trimmed by 3 bases and 3 bases, with 9 bases remaining between them. The sequence was obtained from an adult who was a healthcare worker with PCR-confirmed SARS-CoV-2 infection or an uninfected control (not recorded which). The chain carries TRBV5-1 and TRBJ2-5; possible D gene TRBD1, 6 bases. Sequenced material: whole blood. The CDR3 region has the DNA TGCGCCAGCAGCTCTACAGGGAAAGAGACCCAGTACTTC. It codes for CASSSTGKETQYF.